Listed below are T cell receptor beta chains from one sample, sequenced in a study of control samples from healthy donors and cancer patients. This table comes from immunoSEQ multiplex PCR, and its TCRdb copy is limited to in-frame clones, with some not included. Of 150,000 to 200,000 clones listed, roughly 90% are singletons. The sequencing input was blood. These receptors came from a man aged 25 to 40 in good health. The CDR3 runs from the conserved cysteine through the conserved F or W. The D gene is left open where the match is weak. Size tells how often a clone was seen (once, few, many) or the class of an expanded clone, and some rows leave it out.

abundance	v_gene	j_gene	d_gene	CDR3nt	CDR3aa
NA	TRBV9	TRBJ2-3	NA	TGTGCCAGCAGCCGAGGGGTGGGCGGCACAGATACGCAGTATTTT	CASSRGVGGTDTQYF
once	TRBV4-3	TRBJ2-1	NA	TGCGCCAGCAGCCAAGGGTATAGTGGCGGGGGCCTCAATGAGCAGTTCTTC	CASSQGYSGGGLNEQFF
NA	TRBV18	TRBJ1-3	NA	TGTGCCAGCTCACCGGCCGGGGATACTGGAAACACCATATATTTT	CASSPAGDTGNTIYF
NA	TRBV7-9	TRBJ2-7	NA	TGTGCCAGCAGCTTATTCTCTATGGCTCATGAGCAGTACTTC	CASSLFSMAHEQYF
once	TRBV7-8	TRBJ2-7	TRBD2	TGTGCCAGCAGCTTGCCGATAGCGGGGGGGACCTACGAGCAGTACTTC	CASSLPIAGGTYEQYF
NA	TRBV7-9	TRBJ2-1	TRBD1	TGTGCCAGCGGTGGAACAGGGGAAGGGATCAATGAGCAGTTCTTC	CASGGTGEGINEQFF
NA	TRBV29-1	TRBJ1-2	NA	TGCAGCGTGCAACTGGAGGCGGGTGGCTACACCTTC	CSVQLEAGGYTF
NA	TRBV28	TRBJ2-3	TRBD2	TGTGCCAGCAGCGAAGCGGGAGCAAGTGAAGATACGCAGTATTTT	CASSEAGASEDTQYF
NA	TRBV6-5	TRBJ1-2	NA	TGTGCCAGCAGTTACTTCCAGGGCGGCTACACCTTC	CASSYFQGGYTF
once	TRBV14	TRBJ2-3	TRBD1	TGTGCCAGCAGCCTGAGGGACAGGGGATCGGATACGCAGTATTTT	CASSLRDRGSDTQYF
few	TRBV29-1	TRBJ1-1	NA	TGCAGCACCGGGGGGGTCAACACTGAAGCTTTCTTT	CSTGGVNTEAFF
NA	TRBV19	TRBJ1-1	TRBD1	TGTGCCAGTAGGCAGGGGGCGAGCGCTGAAGCTTTCTTT	CASRQGASAEAFF
NA	TRBV24-1	TRBJ2-1	NA	TGTGCCACCAGTGGACCGGGCCCGAGGTACAATGAGCAGTTCTTC	CATSGPGPRYNEQFF
NA	TRBV25-1	TRBJ2-7	NA	TGTGCCAGCAGTGAAGGGGGCAGGGCGGGGGCCGAGCAGTACTTC	CASSEGGRAGAEQYF
NA	TRBV5-5	TRBJ1-2	TRBD1	TGTGCCAGCAGCCCTACAGGGGGCGCTAACTATGGCTACACCTTC	CASSPTGGANYGYTF
NA	TRBV4-1	TRBJ1-3	TRBD1	TGCGCCAGCAGCCAAGCGGCCAGGGGGAATCTCCACTCTGGAAACACCATATATTTT	CASSQAARGNLHSGNTIYF
NA	TRBV6-2/TRBV6-3	TRBJ2-1	TRBD1	TGTGCCAGCAGTCGGACAGGCTCTGGTCTCAATGAGCAGTTCTTC	CASSRTGSGLNEQFF
NA	TRBV3-1/TRBV3-2	TRBJ1-1	TRBD1	TGTGCCAGCGACAGGGGGAGTGGCACTGAAGCTTTCTTT	CASDRGSGTEAFF
NA	TRBV4-1	TRBJ2-7	NA	TGCGCCAGCAGCCGGGGGGGGCTTCTGGCGGAAGAGCAGTACTTC	CASSRGGLLAEEQYF
NA	TRBV3-1/TRBV3-2	TRBJ1-6	NA	TGTGCCAGCCAGGTTGGAGGTAGTTCACCCCTCCACTTT	CASQVGGSSPLHF
NA	TRBV6-5	TRBJ1-5	TRBD1	TGTGCCAGCAGGGACCGGACAGGAGGAAGTCAGCCCCAGCATTTT	CASRDRTGGSQPQHF
NA	TRBV5-6	TRBJ1-1	TRBD1	TGTGCCAGCAGCTTGGCCGGGACAGGGGTTGAAGCTTTCTTT	CASSLAGTGVEAFF
once	TRBV28	TRBJ2-1	TRBD1	TGTGCCTCGAACCGACCCGGGACAGGGATCAATGAGCAGTTCTTC	CASNRPGTGINEQFF
NA	TRBV14	TRBJ2-5	TRBD2	TGTGCCAGCAGCCAAGAAGGCGGGAGGGCCATAGGGACCCAGTACTTC	CASSQEGGRAIGTQYF
NA	TRBV6-1	TRBJ1-2	NA	TGTGCCAGCAGTGATGTGACGGTAACTGAGGGCTACACCTTC	CASSDVTVTEGYTF
NA	TRBV7-6	TRBJ2-1	NA	TGTGCCAGCAGCTTAGTCGTGGGGGGGCCTTACAATGAGCAGTTCTTC	CASSLVVGGPYNEQFF
NA	TRBV5-4	TRBJ2-5	NA	TGTGCCAGCAGCCCCGGGACACCCCGGGAAGAGACCCAGTACTTC	CASSPGTPREETQYF
once	TRBV6-5	TRBJ2-7	TRBD2	TGTGCCAGCAGTTACTCTGCGGGGGGCTACGAGCAGTACTTC	CASSYSAGGYEQYF
NA	TRBV21-1	TRBJ1-1	NA	TGTGCCAGCAGCAAGACGGACAGGGGGAGGGAGAACACTGAAGCTTTCTTT	CASSKTDRGRENTEAFF
once	TRBV6-2/TRBV6-3	TRBJ2-1	NA	TGTGCCAGCAGCGACCGCCCGGGTAGGAGCGTTCAGCAGTTCTTC	CASSDRPGRSVQQFF